One sample yielded the 27 T cell receptor beta chains listed below, sequenced in a study of OX40 agonist ivuxolimab in advanced cancers. The library came from the immunoSEQ multiplex PCR assay. TCRdb limited this immuneACCESS table to in-frame rearrangements with V and J called. A share of clones is missing; checked studies link under half to unresolved V genes, and the rest is unexplained. This sample lists about 35,000 clones; 84% were detected once. The top ten constitute less than 2% of the sample. The specimen comprised CD4+ or CD8+ T cells sorted from blood, sampled in a trial of the OX40 agonist ivuxolimab. The receptor source for this set is an adult with an advanced solid tumor such as melanoma, head and neck, liver or kidney cancer.

The J gene is TRBJ2-6, the V gene TRBV18; D gene uncertain. Trimming pared 3 bases from V and 4 bases from J, leaving 10 bases between. The length of the CDR3 is 15 residues. From germline, CDR1 is KGHSH and CDR2 LQKENI. This CDR3 is CASSPPVAGANVLTF. DNA for the CDR3: TGTGCCAGCTCACCCCCGGTCGCAGGGGCCAACGTCCTGACTTTC.

This chain connects TRBV2 to TRBJ2-1; TRBD2 matches 9 bases. The CDR3 has 17 residues. Germline V gene data show CDR1 as SNHLY and CDR2 as FYNNEI. The V segment lost 3 bases and the J segment 0 bases; nucleotides outside the gene matches: 6. CDR3 DNA: TGTGCCAGCAGTGAGGGTAGCGGGGGTAGCTCCTACAATGAGCAGTTCTTC. This codes for CASSEGSGGSSYNEQFF.

The table lists this clone with a few counts. V and J are TRBV15 and TRBJ2-1; D is unresolved. Trimming took off 3 bases at V and 6 bases at J, with 3 bases between the two ends. Germline CDR1 LNHNV, CDR2 YYDKDF (reference sequence). The CDR3 sequence is 11 residues long. The CDR3 coding sequence is TGTGCCACCAGCAGCGGCAATGAGCAGTTCTTC. This sequence encodes CATSSGNEQFF. The whole variable domain, remainder taken from reference TRBV15 and TRBJ2-1, is DAMVIQNPRYQVTQFGKPVTLSCSQTLNHNVMYWYQQKSSQAPKLLFHYYDKDFNNEADTPDNFQSRRPNTSFCFLDIRSPGLGDTAMYLCATSSGNEQFFGPGTRLTVL.

The genes are TRBV23-1 and TRBJ1-5; D uncertain. TRBV23-1 is marked as an open reading frame, function uncertain. With 5 bases removed from V and 7 bases from J, the gap between germline ends came to 9 bases. The CDR3 extends over 12 amino acids. The CDR3 here is CASSSQGQPQHF. DNA for the CDR3: TGCGCCAGCAGTAGCCAAGGGCAGCCCCAGCATTTT.

The chain couples TRBV19 to TRBJ2-1, with 8 bases that match TRBD2. The length of the CDR3 is 18 residues. Germline V gives CDR1 LNHDA, CDR2 SQIVND (reference sequence). V trimming: 3 bases; J trimming: 4 bases; junction bases outside the gene matches: 14. CDR3: CASSMGSSGSYKYNEQFF. The CDR3, as DNA: TGTGCCAGTAGTATGGGGTCGAGCGGGAGCTACAAATACAATGAGCAGTTCTTC.

The chain carries TRBV5-1 and TRBJ2-1, with 9 bases identical to TRBD1. The CDR3 has 18 amino acids. The germline V gene has CDR1 SGHRS and CDR2 YFSETQ. J was trimmed by 4 bases and V by 0 bases; bases with no gene match: 11. CDR3 coding DNA: TGCGCCAGCAGCTTGGGGGGATTAACAGGGGGCTCGTACAATGAGCAGTTCTTC. It translates to CASSLGGLTGGSYNEQFF.

This clone was picked up a small number of times. The gene calls are TRBV7-9 and TRBJ1-2; 8 nucleotides match TRBD1. CDR1 is SEHNR, CDR2 FQNEAQ, per germline (reference sequence). The junction had 4 bases not matched to a gene; V was cut back by 5 bases and J by 5 bases. CDR3 size: 13 residues. The DNA for the CDR3 is TGTGCCAGCAGCCCCGACAGGGGTTATGGCTACACCTTC. Translation gives CASSPDRGYGYTF.

The V gene is TRBV29-1, the J gene TRBJ1-4, with D unresolved. This CDR3 spans 13 amino acids. The V and J ends lost 6 bases and 8 bases respectively, with 16 bases between them. Germline CDR1 SQVTM, CDR2 ANQGSEA. As DNA, the CDR3 is TGCAGCGTCGGGGTCGGGGTTCGGGAAAAACTGTTTTTT. It specifies CSVGVGVREKLFF.

This clone has just a few counts. The genes are TRBV7-6 and TRBJ1-5; D unclear. The germline V gene has CDR1 SGHVS and CDR2 FNYEAQ. The germline V and J ends were trimmed by 2 bases and 2 bases, with 4 bases remaining between them. The CDR3 loop spans 13 amino acids. The CDR3 bases are TGTGCCAGCAGCTTATCCGGCAATCAGCCCCAGCATTTT. It encodes CASSLSGNQPQHF.

This clone showed up just a few times. The J gene is TRBJ2-3, the V gene TRBV10-3; D gene ambiguous. Per germline, CDR1 ENHRY and CDR2 SYGVKD. Trimming shortened V by 2 bases and J by 7 bases, and 7 bases separated the two germline ends. The CDR3 loop spans 12 amino acids. The CDR3 region is CAISEERNTQYF. The CDR3 nucleotides are TGTGCCATCAGTGAGGAGCGAAATACGCAGTATTTT.

CDR3 in DNA: TGTGCCAGCAGTCCACGACAGGTACGACAGCCCCAGCATTTT. It specifies CASSPRQVRQPQHF. The chain employs TRBV28 and TRBJ1-5; maybe TRBD1 (6 bases). Germline CDR1 MDHEN, CDR2 SYDVKM. V dropped 5 bases and J dropped 7 bases, with 15 bases sitting between them. The CDR3 contains 14 residues.

The chain has TRBV30 and TRBJ1-2, with unresolved D. Trimming removed 0 bases from V and 2 bases from J, with 16 bases in between. This CDR3 spans 16 amino acids. CDR1 and CDR2 from the germline V gene are GTSNPN and SVGIG (reference sequence). In nucleotides, the CDR3 is TGTGCCTGGAGTGTAAAGTCGGCAGCAGAAAACTATGGCTACACCTTC. It codes for CAWSVKSAAENYGYTF.

The genes are TRBV2 and TRBJ2-2, with a weak D call TRBD1 (5 bases). This CDR3 is built from 14 residues. Germline loops: CDR1 SNHLY, CDR2 FYNNEI. V was trimmed by 6 bases and J by 4 bases, leaving 12 bases between them. CDR3 sequence reads: CASSWQGGTGELFF. The CDR3 bases are TGTGCCAGCAGCTGGCAGGGTGGCACCGGGGAGCTGTTTTTT. Drawing the rest from reference TRBV2 and TRBJ2-2, the complete variable domain is EPEVTQTPSHQVTQMGQEVILRCVPISNHLYFYWYRQILGQKVEFLVSFYNNEISEKSEIFDDQFSVERPDGSNFTLKIRSTKLEDSAMYFCASSWQGGTGELFFGEGSRLTVL.

The DNA for the CDR3 is TGTGCCAGCAGCTTAGGGACTAGCGGGGGCGTAGGAACGCAGTATTTT. Translation gives CASSLGTSGGVGTQYF. The chain uses TRBV7-2 and TRBJ2-3; 13 bases line up with TRBD2. Looked up from germline, CDR1 is SGHTA and CDR2 is FQGNSA. Trimming removed 1 base from V and 9 bases from J; junction bases left unmatched: 7. The CDR3 length is 16 residues.

CDR3 loop: CASSRAEAHEQFF. The CDR3 coding sequence is TGTGCCAGCAGCCGGGCAGAGGCCCATGAGCAGTTCTTC. The chain is built from TRBV11-3 and TRBJ2-1; D not certain. Trimming stripped 5 bases from V and 8 bases from J, with 13 bases between. CDR3 length: 13 amino acids. Germline CDR1 is SGHNT and CDR2 is YENEEA. Drawing the rest from reference TRBV11-3 and TRBJ2-1, the complete variable domain is EAGVVQSPRYKIIEKKQPVAFWCNPISGHNTLYWYLQNLGQGPELLIRYENEEAVDDSQLPKDRFSAERLKGVDSTLKIQPAELGDSAVYLCASSRAEAHEQFFGPGTRLTVL.

A few counts support this clone. This chain connects TRBV15 to TRBJ1-2; TRBD1 agrees at 10 bases. This CDR3 is built from 15 residues. Germline values: CDR1 LNHNV, CDR2 YYDKDF (reference sequence). J gave up 8 bases and V 0 bases, and 6 bases lay outside the gene matches. The CDR3 protein is CATSRDYGTGEGYTF. The CDR3 DNA is TGTGCCACCAGCAGAGATTATGGGACAGGGGAAGGCTACACCTTC.

The chain links TRBV9 to TRBJ2-7; the match to TRBD2 covers 10 bases. This CDR3 comprises 16 residues. Trimming at V came to 4 bases and at J to 0 bases, leaving 7 bases not matched to a gene. Germline V gives CDR1 SGDLS, CDR2 YYNGEE. CDR3 residues: CASSPRASGSSYEQYF. The CDR3 DNA sequence: TGTGCCAGCAGCCCCCGGGCTAGCGGGAGCTCCTACGAGCAGTACTTC.

The chain combines TRBV15 with TRBJ2-7; TRBD1 or TRBD2 may be the D gene (6 bases each). V dropped 0 bases and J dropped 2 bases, with 20 bases sitting between them. Germline CDR1 LNHNV, CDR2 YYDKDF (reference sequence). The CDR3 covers 18 residues. For the CDR3, the DNA is TGTGCCACCAGCAGAGATTTGGGGACAACGGGACTCCCCTACGAGCAGTACTTC. Its protein is CATSRDLGTTGLPYEQYF.

There are a few counts of this clone. V is TRBV2 and J is TRBJ1-1, with unresolved D. The germline V gene encodes CDR1 SNHLY and CDR2 FYNNEI. This CDR3 is 12 amino acids long. The V gene lost 7 bases and the J gene lost 1 base, with 7 bases spanning the gap. The CDR3 region is CASTFENTEAFF. The CDR3 nucleotides are TGTGCCAGCACCTTCGAGAACACTGAAGCTTTCTTT.

J is TRBJ2-1 and V is TRBV9, with 9 positions matching TRBD1. The CDR3 contains 14 residues. Germline CDR1 and CDR2: SGDLS and YYNGEE. For the CDR3, the DNA is TGTGCTACCTCGAGGGACAGGGACTACAATGAGCAGTTCTTC. The encoded protein is CATSRDRDYNEQFF. Based on the CDR3 plus reference TRBV9 and TRBJ2-1, the full variable domain is DSGVTQTPKHLITATGQRVTLRCSPRSGDLSVYWYQQSLDQGLQFLIQYYNGEERAKGNILERFSAQQFPDLHSELNLSSLELGDSALYFCATSRDRDYNEQFFGPGTRLTVL.

This sequence joins TRBV13 and TRBJ2-5, with TRBD2 as a possible D gene (6 bases). Between the trimmed V and J ends, which lost 3 bases and 1 base, there was a span of 12 bases. CDR3 length: 15 residues. Germline CDR1 PRHDT, CDR2 FYEKMQ (reference sequence). The CDR3 here is CASSLMGSGQETQYF. The CDR3 DNA is TGTGCCAGCAGCTTGATGGGTAGCGGCCAAGAGACCCAGTACTTC.

This rearrangement joins TRBV19 to TRBJ1-2; 7 bases agree with TRBD1. V dropped 4 bases and J dropped 0; count of bases not matched to a gene: 5. There are 15 residues in the CDR3. Germline V gene data show CDR1 as LNHDA and CDR2 as SQIVND (reference sequence). The CDR3 loop is CASSTRQGANYGYTF. The CDR3 nucleotides are TGTGCCAGTAGTACCCGACAGGGAGCTAACTATGGCTACACCTTC.

The chain recombines TRBV6-1 with TRBJ2-7; possible D gene TRBD1, 6 bases. The germline gives CDR1 MNHNS, CDR2 SASEGT. Trimming pared 0 bases from V and 2 bases from J, leaving 14 bases between. This CDR3 contains 16 residues. In DNA form, the CDR3 reads TGTGCCAGCAGTGAAGCGTTCAGGGGTGACCCCTACGAGCAGTACTTC. Translated: CASSEAFRGDPYEQYF.

This sequence joins TRBV11-2 and TRBJ2-7; 7 nucleotides align to TRBD1. V was clipped by 4 bases and J by 0 bases; unmatched bases: 3. CDR1 and CDR2 from the germline V gene are SGHAT and FQNNGV. There are 14 residues in the CDR3. Here the CDR3 reads CASSWGQTSYEQYF. CDR3 DNA: TGTGCCAGCAGCTGGGGACAGACCTCCTACGAGCAGTACTTC.

This clone was seen a handful of times. The sample has other DNA sequences that encode this CDR3 too. The chain joins TRBV6-6 to TRBJ2-7, with D perhaps matching TRBD1 (6 bases). Germline CDR1 is MNHNY and CDR2 is SVGAGI (reference sequence). This CDR3 comprises 14 residues. Trimming removed 0 bases from V and 1 base from J, with 7 bases in between. The CDR3 DNA sequence: TGTGCCAGCAGTTACTCCGACAGGTCCTACGAGCAGTACTTC. As protein: CASSYSDRSYEQYF.

The chain carries TRBV7-2 and TRBJ2-5, with 7 bases that match TRBD1. Looked up from germline, CDR1 is SGHTA and CDR2 is FQGNSA. There are 14 residues in the CDR3. Unmatched junction bases numbered 5, after V lost 5 bases and J lost 2 bases. The CDR3 region has the DNA TGTGCCAGCAGCCAATGGACAGGACAAGAGACCCAGTACTTC. Translation: CASSQWTGQETQYF.

This clone was observed once. The chain uses TRBV15 and TRBJ2-7, with no clear D. The CDR3 sequence is 15 residues long. Germline V gene data show CDR1 as LNHNV and CDR2 as YYDKDF (reference sequence). Trimming took off 5 bases at V and 3 bases at J, with 17 bases between the two ends. Written as DNA, the CDR3 is TGTGCCACCAGCGAAGCGCCGGGTATCCGCTACGAGCAGTACTTC. This gives the protein CATSEAPGIRYEQYF.